These T cell receptor beta chains were read from a single sample in a study of T cells in Graves' hyperthyroidism and ophthalmopathy. MiXCR, applied by TCRdb to the multiplex PCR reads, yields one record per CDR3 protein. The sample records 300,000 to 450,000 distinct CDR3 sequences, approximately 14% being singletons. The sequenced material came from blood. These receptors were collected from a woman aged 18-29 years with Graves' hyperthyroidism that later progressed to Graves' ophthalmopathy. Each CDR3 is given with its conserved first and last residue. D genes are given only for firm matches. Clone size is shown for a subset of rows, as once, few, many or a class of expanded clone.

CASSKGFGYTF	TGTGCCAGCAGTAAGGGGTTTGGCTACACCTTC	NA	TRBJ1-2	TRBV12-3/TRBV12-4	11	NA
CASGEAHNYGYTF	TGTGCTAGTGGAGAGGCCCATAACTATGGCTACACCTTC	NA	TRBJ1-2	TRBV12-5	13	many
CASSFFVDYEQYF	TGTGCCAGCAGTTTTTTTGTAGACTACGAGCAGTACTTC	NA	TRBJ2-7	TRBV28	13	NA
CSASGTSFYEQYF	TGCAGTGCTTCCGGGACTAGCTTCTACGAGCAGTACTTC	TRBD2	TRBJ2-7	TRBV20-1	13	many
CASSAGGPSRDIQYF	TGTGCCAGCAGTGCCGGAGGACCCTCCCGGGACATTCAGTACTTC	NA	TRBJ2-4	TRBV12-3/TRBV12-4	15	many
CASSLKWSSSGNTIYF	TGTGCCAGCAGTCTTAAATGGAGCTCCTCTGGAAACACCATATATTTT	NA	TRBJ1-3	TRBV27	16	many
CATSDSGLASYEQYF	TGTGCCACCAGTGATTCGGGACTAGCCTCCTACGAGCAGTACTTC	TRBD2	TRBJ2-7	TRBV24-1	15	NA
CASSLVWGFRLIAGEVGSYEQYF	TGTGCCAGCAGCTTAGTATGGGGCTTTCGGTTGATAGCGGGAGAGGTGGGAAGCTACGAGCAGTACTTC	TRBD2	TRBJ2-7	TRBV7-8	23	many
CASSESSLAARKDSDNPSYNEQFF	TGCGCCAGCAGTGAGTCGTCGTTAGCGGCCAGAAAAGACTCCGACAACCCATCATACAATGAGCAGTTCTTC	NA	TRBJ2-1	TRBV10-2	24	many
CSVVKTGPYEQYF	TGCAGCGTTGTAAAGACAGGCCCCTACGAGCAGTACTTC	NA	TRBJ2-7	TRBV29-1	13	many
CASNRQGPPYGYTF	TGTGCCAGCAACAGACAGGGCCCGCCATATGGCTACACCTTC	TRBD1	TRBJ1-2	TRBV2	14	many
CAWSPQGDQPQHF	TGTGCCTGGAGCCCCCAAGGGGATCAGCCCCAGCATTTT	NA	TRBJ1-5	TRBV30	13	NA
CASTPRSETQYF	TGTGCCAGCACCCCCCGGTCAGAGACCCAGTACTTC	NA	TRBJ2-5	TRBV2	12	many
CASSESLSGRAWNEQFF	TGCGCCAGCAGTGAGTCTCTAAGCGGGAGGGCCTGGAATGAGCAGTTCTTC	TRBD2	TRBJ2-1	TRBV10-1	17	NA
CASSLGVAGGETQYF	TGTGCCAGCAGTCTTGGGGTAGCGGGGGGGGAGACCCAGTACTTC	TRBD2	TRBJ2-5	TRBV28	15	many
CASSLERWGSPGFF	TGTGCCAGCAGCTTAGAAAGGTGGGGCTCTCCCGGGTTCTTC	NA	TRBJ2-1	TRBV7-2	14	few
CASSYSGRNEQFF	TGTGCCAGCAGTTACTCGGGGCGCAATGAGCAGTTCTTC	NA	TRBJ2-1	TRBV6-5	13	many
CASSARRTRSYNSPLHF	TGCGCCAGCAGTGCGCGGCGAACCCGCTCCTATAATTCACCCCTCCACTTT	NA	TRBJ1-6	TRBV10-2	17	few
CASSQIGKTDTQYF	TGTGCCAGCAGCCAAATCGGGAAAACAGATACGCAGTATTTT	NA	TRBJ2-3	TRBV14	14	NA
CASMLRDTEAFF	TGCGCCAGCATGCTGCGGGACACTGAAGCTTTCTTT	NA	TRBJ1-1	TRBV10-2	12	many
CASSPTPMSEKLFF	TGTGCCAGCTCACCGACCCCGATGAGTGAAAAACTGTTTTTT	NA	TRBJ1-4	TRBV18	14	many
CASSIREWVHEQYF	TGTGCCAGCAGCATTCGGGAGTGGGTCCACGAGCAGTACTTC	NA	TRBJ2-7	TRBV9	14	NA
CSARIQNQETQYF	TGCAGTGCTAGAATACAGAACCAAGAGACCCAGTACTTC	NA	TRBJ2-5	TRBV20-1	13	NA
CSVQGSYNSPLHF	TGCAGTGTACAGGGCTCCTATAATTCACCCCTCCACTTT	NA	TRBJ1-6	TRBV20-1	13	NA
CSVVGGGSSTDTQYF	TGCAGCGTTGTGGGTGGCGGGAGCTCGACAGATACGCAGTATTTT	TRBD2	TRBJ2-3	TRBV29-1	15	many
CASRSGGPYGYTF	TGTGCCAGCAGGTCCGGAGGGCCCTATGGCTACACCTTC	NA	TRBJ1-2	TRBV28	13	once
CASSYSLPMNTDTQYF	TGTGCCAGCAGTTACTCCTTACCGATGAACACAGATACGCAGTATTTT	NA	TRBJ2-3	TRBV6-6	16	many
CATSDYRGNQPQHF	TGTGCCACCAGTGACTACAGGGGGAATCAGCCCCAGCATTTT	TRBD1	TRBJ1-5	TRBV24-1	14	NA
CASSYSTGPYEQYF	TGTGCCAGCAGTTACTCGACAGGACCCTACGAGCAGTACTTC	NA	TRBJ2-7	TRBV6-5	14	many
CASSEGTVGQPQHF	TGTGCCAGCAGCGAAGGAACGGTGGGGCAGCCCCAGCATTTT	NA	TRBJ1-5	TRBV3-1	14	many
CASSFGTSGSTTNEQFF	TGTGCCAGCAGTTTCGGGACTAGCGGGAGTACGACAAATGAGCAGTTCTTC	TRBD2	TRBJ2-1	TRBV6-2/TRBV6-3	17	many
CSARRGWNTGELFF	TGCAGTGCCCGGAGGGGTTGGAACACCGGGGAGCTGTTTTTT	NA	TRBJ2-2	TRBV20-1	14	many
CSALQPEGADTQYF	TGCAGTGCTCTCCAGCCGGAGGGGGCAGATACGCAGTATTTT	NA	TRBJ2-3	TRBV20-1	14	many